The 16 T cell receptor beta chains given below trace back to one sample, sequenced in a study of T cell repertoires in cytomegalovirus infection. MiXCR was run by TCRdb on the reads, yielding one entry per CDR3 protein. The repertoire holds over 150,000 distinct CDR3 sequences, about 15% seen once, with roughly 24% in the top ten. The sample taken for sequencing was CD8+ T cells from PBMCs. The receptor set was obtained from a human donor in good health (CMV status not recorded). Some clones in this sample may be carry-over from other donors' samples.

This clonotype was recorded a few times. The gene calls are TRBV28 and TRBJ2-4; maybe TRBD2 (6 bases). This CDR3 contains 14 residues. Germline V gives CDR1 MDHEN, CDR2 SYDVKM. V was cut by 7 bases and J by 8 bases, with 18 bases left in between. This chain's CDR3 is CASTGELLKDIQYF. The CDR3 DNA reads as TGTGCCAGCACGGGGGAATTACTAAAGGACATTCAGTACTTC.

This clonotype was counted a few times. J is TRBJ2-3 and V is TRBV5-1; possibly TRBD1 or TRBD2 for D (6 bases each). Per the germline V gene, CDR1 is SGHRS and CDR2 is YFSETQ. The ends were cut back, 2 bases at V and 1 base at J, with 17 bases in the middle. The CDR3 is 17 amino acids. CDR3 nucleotides: TGCGCCAGCAGCTTTGGCGGAGGGGGAGTCGGCACAGATACGCAGTATTTT. This codes for CASSFGGGGVGTDTQYF.

The CDR3 DNA reads TGTGCCAGCAGACACACCCGGGACGTGAGCTCCTACGAGCAGTACTTC. This translates into CASRHTRDVSSYEQYF. The chain has TRBV28 and TRBJ2-7; D may be TRBD1 or TRBD2 (5 bases each). The ends were cut back, 6 bases at V and 0 bases at J, with 18 bases in the middle. This CDR3 contains 16 residues. CDR1 and CDR2 (germline): MDHEN, SYDVKM.

CDR3 in DNA: TGTGCCAGCAGCTTAGGGACAGGGAGCTACTACGAGCAGTACTTC. Amino acids: CASSLGTGSYYEQYF. The V gene is TRBV7-2, the J gene TRBJ2-7; 8 bases line up with TRBD1. J was trimmed by 3 bases and V by 1 base; bases with no gene match: 5. The CDR3 totals 15 residues. Germline V CDR1 and CDR2: SGHTA, FQGNSA.

This clonotype was counted at least ten times. The chain couples TRBV7-6 to TRBJ2-7; D tentatively fits TRBD1 or TRBD2 (6 bases each). Per the germline V gene, CDR1 is SGHVS and CDR2 is FNYEAQ. The CDR3 extends over 14 amino acids. Trimming left V 4 bases short and J 1 base short, with 11 bases between. The CDR3 region is CASSSRGPSYEQYF. In DNA, the CDR3 is TGTGCCAGCAGCTCCCGGGGGCCGTCCTACGAGCAGTACTTC.

This chain uses TRBV20-1 with TRBJ1-4; D is unclear. Between the trimmed V and J ends, which lost 4 bases and 6 bases, there was a span of 18 bases. The CDR3 spans 15 residues. The germline gives CDR1 DFQATT, CDR2 SNEGSKA (reference sequence). The CDR3 sequence is CSATFTDGLDEKLFF. The DNA for the CDR3 is TGCAGTGCTACTTTTACCGACGGATTAGATGAAAAACTGTTTTTT.

The chain combines TRBV15 with TRBJ1-4, with TRBD1 identical over 10 bases. The CDR3 length is 14 residues. Germline loops: CDR1 LNHNV, CDR2 YYDKDF (reference sequence). With V trimmed by 4 bases and J by 7 bases, 3 bases remained unmatched. CDR3 protein: CATSKDRGSEKLFF. CDR3 in DNA: TGTGCCACCAGCAAGGACAGGGGGAGTGAAAAACTGTTTTTT.

The chain combines TRBV28 with TRBJ1-5; TRBD1 is a possible D gene (5 bases). Trimming took 5 bases from V and 6 from J, leaving 17 bases between them. Germline V gives CDR1 MDHEN, CDR2 SYDVKM. CDR3 size: 15 residues. CDR3 amino acids: CASSPTVTMVQPQHF. The CDR3 nucleotides read TGTGCCAGCAGTCCGACAGTCACCATGGTTCAGCCCCAGCATTTT.

This chain joins TRBV27 and TRBJ1-6; TRBD1 matches 7 bases. The CDR3 loop spans 15 amino acids. V was clipped by 5 bases and J by 10 bases; unmatched bases: 11. Germline V gene data show CDR1 as MNHEY and CDR2 as SMNVEV (reference sequence). The CDR3 spells CASSLEGGSISPLHF. The CDR3 bases are TGTGCCAGCAGTCTCGAAGGGGGCTCTATCTCACCCCTCCACTTT.

This clonotype appeared once. The CDR3 DNA reads TGCAGTGCCGGGGACAGCGGGCCCAATCAGCCCCAGCATTTT. This translates into CSAGDSGPNQPQHF. J is TRBJ1-5 and V is TRBV20-1, with TRBD1 matching over 7 bases. This CDR3 is 14 amino acids long. Germline-derived CDR1 and CDR2 are DFQATT and SNEGSKA (reference sequence). V gave up 6 bases and J gave up 3 bases; unmatched junction bases: 8.

This clonotype showed up just a few times. The chain uses TRBV28 and TRBJ1-4; 7 bases are shared with TRBD1. The CDR3 has 13 amino acids. Trimming at V came to 10 bases and at J to 5 bases, leaving 7 bases not matched to a gene. Germline-derived CDR1 and CDR2 are MDHEN and SYDVKM. DNA for the CDR3: TGTGCCACCAGGGGGGGCGCGAATGAAAAACTGTTTTTT. Amino acid sequence: CATRGGANEKLFF. Complete variable domain (other parts from reference TRBV28 and TRBJ1-4): DVKVTQSSRYLVKRTGEKVFLECVQDMDHENMFWYRQDPGLGLRLIYFSYDVKMKEKGDIPEGYSVSREKKERFSLILESASTNQTSMYLCATRGGANEKLFFGSGTQLSVL.

This chain joins TRBV7-8 and TRBJ1-2, with D tentatively TRBD1 (6 bases). V lost 1 base and J 5 bases, leaving 11 bases between the germline ends. CDR3 length: 14 amino acids. Germline V gene data show CDR1 as SGHVS and CDR2 as FQNEAQ. CDR3 DNA: TGTGCCAGCAGCTTAGGGACAGAGGGTTATGGCTACACCTTC. This gives the protein CASSLGTEGYGYTF.

The rearrangement links TRBV6-5 to TRBJ1-5; tentatively, D is TRBD1 (6 bases). V was trimmed by 0 bases and J by 2 bases, leaving 11 bases between them. This CDR3 contains 16 residues. In germline, CDR1 is MNHEY, CDR2 SVGAGI. CDR3: CASSYSTGPGNQPQHF. The CDR3 DNA reads as TGTGCCAGCAGTTACTCAACAGGGCCCGGCAATCAGCCCCAGCATTTT.

This clonotype was observed a few times. This chain joins TRBV6-2 or TRBV6-3 and TRBJ1-5; D is ambiguous. V gave up 2 bases and J gave up 3 bases, with 14 bases separating them. Germline CDR1 MNHEY, CDR2 SVGEGT. The CDR3 is made up of 16 amino acids. In nucleotides, the CDR3 is TGTGCCAGCAGTTACCCCCCGGAAGCTTACAATCAGCCCCAGCATTTT. Encoded protein: CASSYPPEAYNQPQHF.

The V and J genes are TRBV5-5 and TRBJ2-2, with TRBD2 matching 7 bases. V lost 2 bases, J lost 1 base, and 2 bases stayed unmatched. Germline loops: CDR1 SGHKS, CDR2 YYEKEE (reference sequence). The CDR3 spans 15 residues. The CDR3 nucleotides read TGTGCCAGCAGCTTTACGGGGGGGAACACCGGGGAGCTGTTTTTT. Translated, it gives CASSFTGGNTGELFF.

V usage is TRBV7-8 and J usage is TRBJ1-5; D uncertain. CDR1 is SGHVS, CDR2 FQNEAQ, per germline. The ends were cut back, 5 bases at V and 5 bases at J, with 16 bases in the middle. The CDR3 totals 15 residues. CDR3 sequence (DNA): TGTGCCAGCAGCCCCATCTCGGGCGGGGATCAGCCCCAGCATTTT. Its translation is CASSPISGGDQPQHF.